The following is a T cell receptor beta chain sequence with its context. These data are taken from a study of blood T cell repertoires in COVID-19. About the study: Collection of acute and convalescent COVID-19 samples took place in the United States, Italy and Spain. The analysed material was cDNA or gDNA that came from T cells, B-cell-depleted T cells, or PBMCs.

The CDR3 runs to 14 residues. Germline-derived CDR1 and CDR2 are SQVTM and ANQGSEA. V lost 7 bases and J lost 5; bases outside the gene matches: 12. Per the study methods: Using reference gene primer amplification, nucleated cell counts were estimated. The data were produced by immunoSEQ multiplex PCR, yet TCRdb's version contains in-frame clones alone and is incomplete. The V and J calls and clone size were taken over from that table, and D and trimming were inferred from the DNA. This table holds 140,000 to 150,000 clones, 75% to 90% found once. The rearrangement joins TRBV29-1 to TRBJ2-3; TRBD1 matches at 7 bases. What was sequenced was peripheral blood. This TCR was recovered from a woman between 50 and 59 years old with acute or convalescent COVID-19. CDR3 sequence: CSAQTGIFGDTQYF. In DNA, the CDR3 is TGCAGCGCTCAGACAGGGATCTTCGGAGATACGCAGTATTTT.